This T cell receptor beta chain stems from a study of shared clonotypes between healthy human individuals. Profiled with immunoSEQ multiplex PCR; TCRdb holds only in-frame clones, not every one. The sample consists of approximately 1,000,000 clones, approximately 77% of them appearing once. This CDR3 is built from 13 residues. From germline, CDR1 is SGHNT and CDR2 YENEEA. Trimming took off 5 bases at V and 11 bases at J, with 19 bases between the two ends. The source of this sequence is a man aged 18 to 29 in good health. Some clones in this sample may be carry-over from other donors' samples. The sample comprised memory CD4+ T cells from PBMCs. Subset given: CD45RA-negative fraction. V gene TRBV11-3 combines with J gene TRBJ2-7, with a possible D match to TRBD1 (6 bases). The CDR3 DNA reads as TGTGCCAGCAGCGTAACTCAATCAGGGGTTAAGTACTTC. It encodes CASSVTQSGVKYF.